The rows below give T cell receptor beta chains drawn from one sample of a study of blood T cell repertoires in COVID-19. Sequencing used immunoSEQ multiplex PCR; TCRdb keeps in-frame clones, though not all of them. This repertoire shows about 71,000 clones, 80% to 90% found once; its top ten account for approximately 2.5%. Sequencing input: peripheral blood. The receptors here all came from a human donor in a cohort sampled during active COVID-19. Both conserved end residues are part of each CDR3. D genes are given only for firm matches. A row's size may be missing; if present it is once, few, many or a size class.

TGCGCCAGCAGCGTCACTAGCGGGGGGGCCCTGGAGACCCAGTACTTC | CASSVTSGGALETQYF | TRBJ2-5 | 16 | TRBD2 | TRBV5-1 | .
TGTGCCAGCTCACCACTGGCAGGGGTTTACGGCTACACCTTC | CASSPLAGVYGYTF | TRBJ1-2 | 14 | . | TRBV18 | few
TGTGCCAGCCTCAGTCGGGTTGGAGATGTCGGCTACACCTTC | CASLSRVGDVGYTF | TRBJ1-2 | 14 | . | TRBV28 | .
TGTGCCAGCAGCTTGGGGGCCGGCTATGGCTACACCTTC | CASSLGAGYGYTF | TRBJ1-2 | 13 | . | TRBV5-6 | .
TGTGCCAGCAGTGCTTGGGGGGGCGAGGATACGCAGTATTTT | CASSAWGGEDTQYF | TRBJ2-3 | 14 | . | TRBV25-1 | .
TGTGCCAGCAGGCGTCTCAGGGGCAATCAGCCCCAGCATTTT | CASRRLRGNQPQHF | TRBJ1-5 | 14 | . | TRBV28 | .
TGTGCCAGCAGCTTATTAGCGGGAGGAAACAATGAGCAGTTCTTC | CASSLLAGGNNEQFF | TRBJ2-1 | 15 | TRBD2 | TRBV28 | .
TGTGCCAGCAGTGAACAGACTAGCGGGGCGGGGGAGCAGTTCTTC | CASSEQTSGAGEQFF | TRBJ2-1 | 15 | TRBD2 | TRBV25-1 | .
TGTGCCACCAGCAGAGACAGGGGATCCTACGAGCAGTACTTC | CATSRDRGSYEQYF | TRBJ2-7 | 14 | . | TRBV15 | .
TGCGCCAGCAGAGAGGGATTCACTGAAGCTTTCTTT | CASREGFTEAFF | TRBJ1-1 | 12 | . | TRBV5-1 | .
TGTGCCAGCAGCATATACAATGAGCAGTTCTTC | CASSIYNEQFF | TRBJ2-1 | 11 | . | TRBV7-2 | .
TGTGCCAGCAGCCAAGGTCCCAGGGCGCAGTATTTT | CASSQGPRAQYF | TRBJ2-3 | 12 | . | TRBV5-6 | .
TGTGCCAGCTCACCTCCCTCCGGGACAGGGTTGTTCTTC | CASSPPSGTGLFF | TRBJ2-1 | 13 | TRBD1 | TRBV18 | .
TGTGCCAGCAGTCCGCGTGGCAAAGGCGGGGCGAACAATGAGCAGTTCTTC | CASSPRGKGGANNEQFF | TRBJ2-1 | 17 | . | TRBV6-6 | .
TGTGCCTGGTGCCACAGGGGAAATCAGCCCCAGCATTTT | CAWCHRGNQPQHF | TRBJ1-5 | 13 | TRBD1 | TRBV30 | .
TGTGCCAGCAGTTTAAACCCGCGATCACCCCTCCACTTT | CASSLNPRSPLHF | TRBJ1-6 | 13 | . | TRBV27 | .
TGTGCCAGCAGTTTATTAGGGAGGGTCACCTTC | CASSLLGRVTF | TRBJ1-2 | 11 | . | TRBV12-3/TRBV12-4 | few
TGCAGTTTAGGCGGGGAAAATGAGCAGTTCTTC | CSLGGENEQFF | TRBJ2-1 | 11 | . | TRBV20-1 | once
TGTGCCAGCAGTCGGACAGGGCGAAACACCATATATTTT | CASSRTGRNTIYF | TRBJ1-3 | 13 | TRBD1 | TRBV6-5 | .
TGCAGCGTGGAAGACAGGGTCTCTGAAGCTTTCTTT | CSVEDRVSEAFF | TRBJ1-1 | 12 | TRBD1 | TRBV29-1 | .
TGTGCCAGTAGTATGAGGTCCACCGGGCCCCAGCATTTT | CASSMRSTGPQHF | TRBJ1-5 | 13 | . | TRBV19 | .
TGTGCCAGCAGTTCTCGACAGATTAGCTCTGGAAACACCATATATTTT | CASSSRQISSGNTIYF | TRBJ1-3 | 16 | . | TRBV28 | .
TGTGCCAGCAGCAACGAACAGGGTTTACGGGCTTTCTTT | CASSNEQGLRAFF | TRBJ1-1 | 13 | . | TRBV11-1 | .
TGTGCCAGCAGTTTGACAGGCATTTATTCACCCCTCCACTTT | CASSLTGIYSPLHF | TRBJ1-6 | 14 | . | TRBV2 | .
TGTGCCAGCAGCTTAACAGGGGGAGGAAATTACGAGCAGTACTTC | CASSLTGGGNYEQYF | TRBJ2-7 | 15 | TRBD1 | TRBV5-6 | .
TGTGCCACCAGTGACCAGGGACAGGGCGAGGCTAACTATGGCTACACCTTC | CATSDQGQGEANYGYTF | TRBJ1-2 | 17 | TRBD1 | TRBV24-1 | once
TGTGCCAGCAGCCCCCGGGACAGGGGGCAGGTCAATCAGCCCCAGCATTTT | CASSPRDRGQVNQPQHF | TRBJ1-5 | 17 | TRBD1 | TRBV11-2 | .
TGCGCCAGCAGCCAAGATTTGGGGCCGCTGGGGGGCTACACCTTC | CASSQDLGPLGGYTF | TRBJ1-2 | 15 | . | TRBV4-1 | .
TGTGCCAGCAGCACGGGACTAGCGGGAGGCACAGATACGCAGTATTTT | CASSTGLAGGTDTQYF | TRBJ2-3 | 16 | TRBD2 | TRBV7-2 | once
TGTGCCAGCAGCACACAGACCTACGAGCAGTACTTC | CASSTQTYEQYF | TRBJ2-7 | 12 | . | TRBV7-9 | .
TGTGCCAGCAGTGAGGTTGGGGAGACCACTGAAGCTTTCTTT | CASSEVGETTEAFF | TRBJ1-1 | 14 | . | TRBV6-1 | .
TGTGCCAGCAGCTCCGCTACGCTCCGCTCCTACGAGCAGTACTTC | CASSSATLRSYEQYF | TRBJ2-7 | 15 | . | TRBV14 | .
TGTGCCAGCAGCCAATTAGACAAGAAGAAAGCTTTCTTT | CASSQLDKKKAFF | TRBJ1-1 | 13 | . | TRBV14 | .
TGTGCCAGCAGTTCTATGCTCTCTGGGGCCAACGTCCTGACTTTC | CASSSMLSGANVLTF | TRBJ2-6 | 15 | . | TRBV28 | .
TGTGCCAGCAGGGCACAGGGGTACACTGAAGCTTTCTTT | CASRAQGYTEAFF | TRBJ1-1 | 13 | TRBD1 | TRBV28 | .
TGTGCCAGCAGCTTTAAGACAGGGAATTCACCCCTCCACTTT | CASSFKTGNSPLHF | TRBJ1-6 | 14 | TRBD1 | TRBV7-2 | .
TGCGCCAGCAACCTTAGGACAGGGGGCTCCTACGAGCAGTACTTC | CASNLRTGGSYEQYF | TRBJ2-7 | 15 | TRBD1 | TRBV5-1 | .
TGTGCCAGCTCACCGGTTAGCGGGGGTAGCTATGAGCAGTTCTTC | CASSPVSGGSYEQFF | TRBJ2-1 | 15 | TRBD2 | TRBV18 | .
TGCGCCAGCAGTAGACTAGCAGGGGAGACCCAGTACTTC | CASSRLAGETQYF | TRBJ2-5 | 13 | TRBD2 | TRBV4-1 | .
TGTGCCAGCAGCCCTAATGTTGACAGGGATACGCAGTATTTT | CASSPNVDRDTQYF | TRBJ2-3 | 14 | . | TRBV9 | .
TGTGCCAGCAGCCAGACAATACCGGGACAGGGGAACGAAAAACTGTTTTTT | CASSQTIPGQGNEKLFF | TRBJ1-4 | 17 | TRBD1 | TRBV3-1/TRBV3-2 | .
TGCGCCAGCAGCCACGGGACTAGCGAAGATACGCAGTATTTT | CASSHGTSEDTQYF | TRBJ2-3 | 14 | TRBD2 | TRBV4-1 | .
TGTGCCTGGAGTGTACGGGAAAACACTGAAGCTTTCTTT | CAWSVRENTEAFF | TRBJ1-1 | 13 | . | TRBV30 | .
TGTGCCAGCAGCCTATTGACAGGGACCAACTATGGCTACACCTTC | CASSLLTGTNYGYTF | TRBJ1-2 | 15 | TRBD1 | TRBV3-1/TRBV3-2 | .
TGTGCCACCAGTGACTCGGACAGGGGGCTATGGAATGAGCAGTTCTTC | CATSDSDRGLWNEQFF | TRBJ2-1 | 16 | TRBD1 | TRBV24-1 | .
TGTGCCTGGAGTGAGGGCGGGAGGCCCTACAATGAGCAGTTCTTC | CAWSEGGRPYNEQFF | TRBJ2-1 | 15 | TRBD2 | TRBV30 | .
TGTGCCTTGGAGGTGGCGGATGAAGCTTTCTTT | CALEVADEAFF | TRBJ1-1 | 11 | . | TRBV30 | .
TGTGCCAGCAGCCAGGGACAGTTTAATGAAAAACTGTTTTTT | CASSQGQFNEKLFF | TRBJ1-4 | 14 | TRBD1 | TRBV7-9 | .
TGTGCCAGCAGCTCACGACAGCTCGGGGGGTGGGAGACCCAGTACTTC | CASSSRQLGGWETQYF | TRBJ2-5 | 16 | TRBD2 | TRBV9 | .
TGTGCCAGCAGCTTAGGCACAGGGGTCTATGGCTACACCTTC | CASSLGTGVYGYTF | TRBJ1-2 | 14 | TRBD1 | TRBV5-6 | .
TGTGCCAGCAATGGAGTTCTTAACTCCCATGGCTACACCTTC | CASNGVLNSHGYTF | TRBJ1-2 | 14 | . | TRBV6-5 | .
TGCGCCAGCAGCCGGGATTCGGGACTAACAAACACCGGGGAGCTGTTTTTT | CASSRDSGLTNTGELFF | TRBJ2-2 | 17 | TRBD2 | TRBV4-1 | once
TGTGCCACCACCGATTACCCCGGGACTAGCGGGCACTACGAGCAGTACTTC | CATTDYPGTSGHYEQYF | TRBJ2-7 | 17 | TRBD2 | TRBV15 | .
TGCAGCGTCGAAGACCGGGACGGGAGGTTCCACGAGCAGTACTTC | CSVEDRDGRFHEQYF | TRBJ2-7 | 15 | TRBD2 | TRBV29-1 | .